This T cell receptor beta chain was captured in a study of a mutant IDH1 vaccine in newly diagnosed glioma (dated by TCRdb to the early 2020s). Looking at the study overall: Of the approximately 32 treated patients, approximately 62% were male and around 40% were female, and the mean age was 40.4 years. Longitudinal TCRB deep sequencing was done for 25 treated patients, wherever samples were available for exploratory analyses. Six visits were used for peripheral blood collection: V03 (baseline), V05, V07, V10, V12 and V13. Prior to enrollment, standard therapy consisting of radiotherapy alone, temozolomide alone, or radiochemotherapy with temozolomide had been administered to patients, with the combination being received by most patients.

The full study reports these points: Immune responses induced by the vaccine were seen in roughly 92% of patients across multiple MHC alleles. Pseudoprogression appeared unrelated to alterations in the top peripheral T cell clonotypes detected by TCRB sequencing. Availability determined which PBMC samples were chosen for TCRB deep sequencing. It was noted by the authors that analyses of patient blood samples could not be reproduced owing to sample limitations.

Receptors were amplified or captured by the immunoSEQ multiplex PCR assay. Rearranged TCR beta chain sequences were amplified using the hsTCRB Kit according to the manufacturer's protocol. An Illumina MiSeq was used to sequence the TCRB libraries. The study's own analysis went as follows. Demultiplexing, trimming and gene mapping were performed with the kit vendor's proprietary platform. TCRdb re-hosts the immuneACCESS table, in-frame sequences only. Its copies lack some clones; in the studies checked, an unresolved V gene accounts for under half of them, and the cause for the rest is not known. V, J and clone size are taken as reported in that table, and D and trimming were inferred from the DNA itself. Present in this sample are roughly 86,000 clones, around 80% of which were seen just once. Roughly 6.9% of the sample is held by the ten biggest clonotypes. As for this clone: Its antigen specificity is not known. Base-call qualities are not available, and no considerably larger clone is one nucleotide away.

The time point label of this sample denotes: baseline, week 1 (first vaccination visit). The treatment or condition label of this sample denotes: pre-vaccination baseline after standard-of-care therapy. Newly diagnosed WHO grade 3 or 4 IDH1-mutant astrocytomas showing loss of nuclear ATRX were present in the donors. The samples were drawn from NOA16, a multicentre, single-arm, open-label phase I trial in Germany that tested a mutant IDH1 peptide vaccine in humans for the first time. For immunogenicity testing, the blood drawn at visit V03 was used as the baseline sample. Genomic DNA for TCRB sequencing was isolated from EDTA blood with the DNeasy Blood and Tissue Kit. Germline trimming: 3 bases from V, 2 bases from J; junction bases outside gene matches: 8. The CDR3 runs 18 residues from the cysteine to the phenylalanine. The DNA shown is the 54-base CDR3, in frame from base 1. The germline V gene gives CDR1 as KGHSH and CDR2 as LQKENI.

The rearranged chain carries TRBV18 and TRBJ2-6, with 9 middle bases fitting TRBD1. The source is a man aged 40-49 years with glioma. Sequenced here: PBMCs, sampled from a glioma patient treated with radiotherapy, temozolomide or both. In nucleotide form, the sequence is TGTGCCAGCTCACCTGCCGGGACAGGGTTTACTGGGGCCAACGTCCTGACTTTC. Translated, it gives CASSPAGTGFTGANVLTF.